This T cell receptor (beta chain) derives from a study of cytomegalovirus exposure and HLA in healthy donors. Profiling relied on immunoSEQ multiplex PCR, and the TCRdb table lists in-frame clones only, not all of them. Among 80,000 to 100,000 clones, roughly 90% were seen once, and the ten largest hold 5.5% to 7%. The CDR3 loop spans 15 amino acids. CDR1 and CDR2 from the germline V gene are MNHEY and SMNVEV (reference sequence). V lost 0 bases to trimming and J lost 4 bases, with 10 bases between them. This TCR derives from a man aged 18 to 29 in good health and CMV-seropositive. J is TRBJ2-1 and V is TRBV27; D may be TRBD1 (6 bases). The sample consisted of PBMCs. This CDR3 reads CASSLSGTNYNEQFF. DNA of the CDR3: TGTGCCAGCAGTTTATCCGGGACAAATTACAATGAGCAGTTCTTC.